This TCR beta chain derives from a study of spatial heterogeneity in lung cancer. Study in general: Alpha-chain detections were consistently fewer than beta-chain detections among the sequences.

Using its own MiXCR run on the 5' RACE reads, TCRdb lists one record per CDR3 protein. This table has 7,200 or so distinct CDR3 sequences, less than 5% appearing once. This clonotype occurred many times. This beta chain was picked up by a library intended for alpha chains and is off target, so its count carries little meaning. This CDR3 contains 14 residues. Germline CDR1 reads WSHSY; CDR2 reads SAAADI. V gave up 9 bases and J gave up 4 bases, with 17 bases separating them. Time point reported: sample taken at primary tumor resection. Tumor, nontumor lung or frozen PBMC supplied whole RNA that was sequenced unsorted.

This rearrangement joins TRBV10-2 to TRBJ2-3; D may be TRBD1 or TRBD2 (6 bases each). This material consisted of normal lung tissue next to the tumor, taken at surgery. The TCR was taken from a female donor with early-stage non-small cell lung cancer. CDR3: CASIHREVSDTQYF. The CDR3 nucleotides are TGCGCCAGTATCCACAGGGAGGTTTCAGATACGCAGTATTTT.